This TCR beta chain was sequenced in a study of identical twins. Unique molecular identifiers were in the cDNA, with template-switch universal primer binding. TCRdb re-analysed the 5' RACE reads in MiXCR, keeping a single row per CDR3 protein. The table has approximately 1.8 million distinct CDR3 sequences, 32% seen once; the top ten hold about 0.3%. J lost 7 bases, V lost 11 bases, and 11 bases had no gene match. This CDR3 comprises 14 residues. Per germline, CDR1 MNHEY and CDR2 SVGAGI. The V and J genes are TRBV6-5 and TRBJ2-1, with 10 bases lining up with TRBD2. Sequenced sample: cord blood. The origin of this receptor is a newborn girl in good health. DNA of the CDR3: TGTGCCTGCGCCGGGACTAGCGAGAGTAATGAGCAGTTCTTC. Translated, it gives CACAGTSESNEQFF.